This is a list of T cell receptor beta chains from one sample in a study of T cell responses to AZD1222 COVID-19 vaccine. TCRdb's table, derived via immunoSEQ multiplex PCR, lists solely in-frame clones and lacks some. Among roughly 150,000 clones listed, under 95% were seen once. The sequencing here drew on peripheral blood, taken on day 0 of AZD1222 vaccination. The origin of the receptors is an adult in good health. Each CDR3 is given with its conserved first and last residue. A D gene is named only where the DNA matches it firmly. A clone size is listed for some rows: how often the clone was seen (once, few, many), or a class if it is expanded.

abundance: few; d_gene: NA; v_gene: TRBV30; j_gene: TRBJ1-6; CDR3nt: TGTGCCTGGAGTGTACTTAATTCACCCCTCCACTTT; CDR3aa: CAWSVLNSPLHF
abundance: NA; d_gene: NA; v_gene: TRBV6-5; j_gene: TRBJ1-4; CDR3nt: TGTGCCAGCAGCCTCGGACGGGACCCGGGGAAACTGTTTTTT; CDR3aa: CASSLGRDPGKLFF
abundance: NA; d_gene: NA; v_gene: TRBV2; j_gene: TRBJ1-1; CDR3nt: TGTGCCAGTCTCCGAGGGTCGTACACTGAAGCTTTCTTT; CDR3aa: CASLRGSYTEAFF
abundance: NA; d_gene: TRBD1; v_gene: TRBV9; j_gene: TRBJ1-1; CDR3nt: TGTGCCAGCAGCACCCCGACAGGGGGCGAAACTGAAGCTTTCTTT; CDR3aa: CASSTPTGGETEAFF
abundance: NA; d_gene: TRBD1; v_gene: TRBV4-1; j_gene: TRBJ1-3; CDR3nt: TGCGCCAGCAGCCAGTGGGAGGGGGCGTCGGGAAACACCATATATTTT; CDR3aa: CASSQWEGASGNTIYF
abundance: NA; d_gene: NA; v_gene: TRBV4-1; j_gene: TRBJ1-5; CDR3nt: TGCGCCAGCAGCCAAGGGGGTGCGGGGATGGGCAATCAGCCCCAGCATTTT; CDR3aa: CASSQGGAGMGNQPQHF
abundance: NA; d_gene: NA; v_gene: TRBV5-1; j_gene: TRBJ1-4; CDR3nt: TGCGCCAGCAGCTTGGGTGGGGCTAATGAAAAACTGTTTTTT; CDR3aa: CASSLGGANEKLFF
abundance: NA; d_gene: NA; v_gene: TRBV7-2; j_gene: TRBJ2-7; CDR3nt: TGTGCCAGCAGCCCGTCGGGAAAACCCTACGAGCAGTACTTC; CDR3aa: CASSPSGKPYEQYF
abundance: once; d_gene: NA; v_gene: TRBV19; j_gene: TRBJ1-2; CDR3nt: TGTGCCAGTAGTCCGCGGGGGGCTTATGGCTACACCTTC; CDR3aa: CASSPRGAYGYTF
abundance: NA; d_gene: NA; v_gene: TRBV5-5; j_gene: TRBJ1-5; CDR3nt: TGTGCCAGCAGCCTCATCGTAGACGGTAGCAATCAGCCCCAGCATTTT; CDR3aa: CASSLIVDGSNQPQHF
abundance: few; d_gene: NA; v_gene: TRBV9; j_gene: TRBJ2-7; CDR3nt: TGTGCCAGCAGCGTAGCGGCAGGGTTCTCCTACGAGCAGTACTTC; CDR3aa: CASSVAAGFSYEQYF
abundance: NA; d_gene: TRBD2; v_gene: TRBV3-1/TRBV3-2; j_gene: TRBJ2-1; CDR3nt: TGTGCCAGCACAGGCCCCCTAGCGGGGGGCTACAATGAGCAGTTCTTC; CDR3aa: CASTGPLAGGYNEQFF
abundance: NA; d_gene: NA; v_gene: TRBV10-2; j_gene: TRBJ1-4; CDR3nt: TGCGCCAGCAGTGAGAAGGGCCTAAGGTCGGGAAAACTGTTTTTT; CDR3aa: CASSEKGLRSGKLFF
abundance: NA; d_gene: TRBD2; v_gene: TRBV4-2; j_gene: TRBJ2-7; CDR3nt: TGTGCCAGCAGCCAAGGTAGTAGCGGGAGAGCCTACGAGCAGTACTTC; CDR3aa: CASSQGSSGRAYEQYF
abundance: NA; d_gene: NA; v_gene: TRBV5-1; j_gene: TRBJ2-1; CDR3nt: TGCGCCAGCAGCCCGAGCTCCTACAATGAGCAGTTCTTC; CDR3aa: CASSPSSYNEQFF
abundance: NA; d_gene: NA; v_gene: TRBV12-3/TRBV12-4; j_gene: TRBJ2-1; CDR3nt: TGTGCCAGCAGTTTAATCAATGAGCAGTTCTTC; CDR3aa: CASSLINEQFF
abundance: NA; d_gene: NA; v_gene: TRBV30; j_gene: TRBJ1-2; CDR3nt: TGTGCCTGGGAAAAGAAGGGCTATGGCTACACCTTC; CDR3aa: CAWEKKGYGYTF
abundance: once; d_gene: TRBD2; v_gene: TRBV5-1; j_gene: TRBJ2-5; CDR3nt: TGCGCCAGCAGAGAAACCGGGACTAGGGGAGGGACCCAGTACTTC; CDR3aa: CASRETGTRGGTQYF
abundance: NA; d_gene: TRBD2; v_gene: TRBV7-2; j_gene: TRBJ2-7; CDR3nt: TGTGCCAGCAGCTTAGTAAGGACTAGCTTGTACGAGCAGTACTTC; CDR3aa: CASSLVRTSLYEQYF
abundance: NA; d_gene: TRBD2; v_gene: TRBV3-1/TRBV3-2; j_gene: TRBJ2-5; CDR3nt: TGTGCCAGCAGCCAAGATGTGGAGCGGGAGGGCCAAGAGACCCAGTACTTC; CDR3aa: CASSQDVEREGQETQYF
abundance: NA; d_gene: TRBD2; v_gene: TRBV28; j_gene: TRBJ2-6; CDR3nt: TGTGCCAGCAGCCCGATCCTAGCGGGAGGACCTTCTGGGGCCAACGTCCTGACTTTC; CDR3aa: CASSPILAGGPSGANVLTF
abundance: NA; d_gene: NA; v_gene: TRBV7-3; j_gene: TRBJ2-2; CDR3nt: TGTGCCAGCAGCCCGGGGACCCTACATCGTGGGGAGCTGTTTTTT; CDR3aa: CASSPGTLHRGELFF
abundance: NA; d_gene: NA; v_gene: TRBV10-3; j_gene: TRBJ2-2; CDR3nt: TGTGCCATCAGCCCCGGGAGATGGAACACCGGGGAGCTGTTTTTT; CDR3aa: CAISPGRWNTGELFF
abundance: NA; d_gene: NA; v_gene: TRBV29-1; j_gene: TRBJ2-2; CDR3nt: TGCAGCGTTCGCCCAGGGGGAGGAACCGGGGAGCTGTTTTTT; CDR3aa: CSVRPGGGTGELFF
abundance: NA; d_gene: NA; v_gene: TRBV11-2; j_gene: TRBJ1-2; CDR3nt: TGTGCCAGCAGCTTAGGGCCGAGAGAAGGTTATGGCTACACCTTC; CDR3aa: CASSLGPREGYGYTF
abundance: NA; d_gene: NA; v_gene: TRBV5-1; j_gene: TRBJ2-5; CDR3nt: TGCGCCAGCAGCTTGGGGCATAGCGGGCAGGGGGAGACCCAGTACTTC; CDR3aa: CASSLGHSGQGETQYF
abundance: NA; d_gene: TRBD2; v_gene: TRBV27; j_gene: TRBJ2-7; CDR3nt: TGTGCCAGCAGGCACTGGGGGGGCTCCTACGAGCAGTACTTC; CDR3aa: CASRHWGGSYEQYF
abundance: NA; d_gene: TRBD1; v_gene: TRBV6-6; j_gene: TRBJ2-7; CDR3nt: TGTGCCAGCAGTTACCTGGGACAGACCTACGAGCAGTACTTC; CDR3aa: CASSYLGQTYEQYF
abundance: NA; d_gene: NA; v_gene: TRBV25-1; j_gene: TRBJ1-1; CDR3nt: TGTGCCAGCAGTGAATCCCCTCGGACAGCTGAAGCTTTCTTT; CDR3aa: CASSESPRTAEAFF
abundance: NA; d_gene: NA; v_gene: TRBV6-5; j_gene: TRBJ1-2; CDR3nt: TGTGCCAGCAGTTACTCGGGGGCCGGCTATGGCTACACCTTC; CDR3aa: CASSYSGAGYGYTF
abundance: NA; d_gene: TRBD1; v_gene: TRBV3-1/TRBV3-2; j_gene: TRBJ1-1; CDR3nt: TGTGCCAGCAGCCCGCGGGACAGGGCCACTGAAGCTTTCTTT; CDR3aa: CASSPRDRATEAFF
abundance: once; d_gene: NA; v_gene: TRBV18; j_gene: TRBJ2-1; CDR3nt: TGTGCCAGCACGCGTCTCCCGAGAAATGAGCAGTTCTTC; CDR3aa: CASTRLPRNEQFF
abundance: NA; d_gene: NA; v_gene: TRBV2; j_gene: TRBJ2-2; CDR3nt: TGTGCCAGCAGTGAACGCAGGGACACCGGGGAGCTGTTTTTT; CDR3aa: CASSERRDTGELFF
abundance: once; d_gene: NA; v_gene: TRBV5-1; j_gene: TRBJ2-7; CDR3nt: TGCGCCAGCAGCTTGGGACAGGTAGGAATCTACGAGCAGTACTTC; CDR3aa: CASSLGQVGIYEQYF
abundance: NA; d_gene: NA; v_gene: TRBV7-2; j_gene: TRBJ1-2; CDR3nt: TGTGCCAGCAGCCCCGTTACTTACTATGGCTACACCTTC; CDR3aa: CASSPVTYYGYTF
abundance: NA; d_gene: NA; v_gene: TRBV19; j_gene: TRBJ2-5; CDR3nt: TGTGCCAGTAGTACCCAAGAGACCCAGTACTTC; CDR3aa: CASSTQETQYF
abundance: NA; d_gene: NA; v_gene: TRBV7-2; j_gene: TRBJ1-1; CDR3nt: TGTGCCAGCAGCTTAAGCCCCGGAGTGGGTACTGAAGCTTTCTTT; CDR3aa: CASSLSPGVGTEAFF
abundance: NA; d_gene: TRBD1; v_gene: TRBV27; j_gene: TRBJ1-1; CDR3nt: TGTGCCAGCAGTTCAACAGGGGAGGGCATGAACACTGAAGCTTTCTTT; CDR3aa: CASSSTGEGMNTEAFF
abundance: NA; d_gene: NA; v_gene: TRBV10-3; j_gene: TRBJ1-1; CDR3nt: TGTGCCATCAGCTCAGTCCTGGGAGGGAACACTGAAGCTTTCTTT; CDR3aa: CAISSVLGGNTEAFF
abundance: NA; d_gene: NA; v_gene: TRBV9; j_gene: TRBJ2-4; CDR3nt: TGTGCCAGCAGCGTAAGCCTCAAAAACATTCAGTACTTC; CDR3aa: CASSVSLKNIQYF
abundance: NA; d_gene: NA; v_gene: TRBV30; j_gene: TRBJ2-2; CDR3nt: TGTGCCTGGATGGGTCAGGGAGTAACCGGGGAGCTGTTTTTT; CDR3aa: CAWMGQGVTGELFF
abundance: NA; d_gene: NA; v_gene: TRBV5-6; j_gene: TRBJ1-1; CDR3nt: TGTGCCAGCACCCCCGGCGAGGGGGAAGCTTTCTTT; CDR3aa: CASTPGEGEAFF
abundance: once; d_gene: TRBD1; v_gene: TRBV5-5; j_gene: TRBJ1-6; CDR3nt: TGTGCCAGCAGCTTCGGACAGGGGGGATCACCCCTCCACTTT; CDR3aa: CASSFGQGGSPLHF
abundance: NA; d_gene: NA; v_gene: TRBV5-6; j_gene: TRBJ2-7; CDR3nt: TGTGCCAGCAGCTTGCTACCTAGCGACTACGAGCAGTACTTC; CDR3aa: CASSLLPSDYEQYF
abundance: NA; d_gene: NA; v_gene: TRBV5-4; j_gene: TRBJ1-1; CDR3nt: TGTGCCAGCAGCAAGTCCCGTTCTGAAGCTTTCTTT; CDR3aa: CASSKSRSEAFF
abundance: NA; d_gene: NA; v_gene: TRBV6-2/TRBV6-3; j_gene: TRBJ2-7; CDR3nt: TGTGCCAGCAGTTACTCGAGCCCCGGGCAGGGATACGAGCAGTACTTC; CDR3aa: CASSYSSPGQGYEQYF
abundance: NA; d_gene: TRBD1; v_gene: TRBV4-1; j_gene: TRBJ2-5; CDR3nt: TGCGCCAGCAGCTTTGACAGGGTAGAAGAGACCCAGTACTTC; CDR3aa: CASSFDRVEETQYF
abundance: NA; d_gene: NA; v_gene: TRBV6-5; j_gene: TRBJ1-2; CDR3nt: TGTGCCAGCAGTTCCAGGGCCGCGATTTACTATGGCTACACCTTC; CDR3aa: CASSSRAAIYYGYTF